This passage covers 7 T cell receptor beta chains from one sample sequenced in a study of long-term antiretroviral therapy in people with HIV. The immunoSEQ assay was v3.0, run at survey level. Assay: immunoSEQ multiplex PCR; the TCRdb copy retains only in-frame clones and omits some. Of just over 35,000 clones in the sample, around 79% were seen once. Sample: unsorted PBMCs, taken 0.6 years after starting antiretroviral therapy. The receptors come from a man between 18 and 29 years old with HIV.

The chain carries TRBV28 and TRBJ2-7; 10 bases map to TRBD2. The germline V gene has CDR1 MDHEN and CDR2 SYDVKM. The V segment lost 6 bases and the J segment 1 base; nucleotides outside the gene matches: 6. The CDR3 length is 15 residues. For the CDR3, the DNA is TGTGCCAGCAGACCCACTAGCGGGGTTTCCTACGAGCAGTACTTC. Protein product: CASRPTSGVSYEQYF.

The V call is TRBV30, the J call TRBJ1-1; D ambiguous. CDR1 is GTSNPN, CDR2 SVGIG, per germline (reference sequence). The CDR3 extends over 13 amino acids. V lost 5 bases, J lost 4 bases, and 14 bases lay in between. The CDR3 loop is CAWQSDGGTEAFF. CDR3 bases: TGTGCCTGGCAATCAGACGGCGGCACTGAAGCTTTCTTT.

The chain has TRBV19 and TRBJ1-2; 9 nucleotides agree with TRBD1. The CDR3 runs 15 residues. Germline CDR1 LNHDA, CDR2 SQIVND (reference sequence). V gave up 3 bases and J gave up 6 bases; unmatched junction bases: 8. The CDR3 DNA follows: TGTGCCAGTAGTATGGGGACAGGGAATACCCATGGCTACACCTTC. This sequence encodes CASSMGTGNTHGYTF.

This chain connects TRBV18 to TRBJ2-3, with 11 bases lining up with TRBD2. Germline assignment: CDR1 KGHSH and CDR2 LQKENI. The V gene end was trimmed by 6 bases and the J gene end by 7 bases; junction bases not matched to a gene: 18. This CDR3 is built from 18 residues. In DNA, the CDR3 is TGTGCCAGCTCCCCCGGCTGGGCTAGCGGGAGGACTTTGAATACGCAGTATTTT. Its protein is CASSPGWASGRTLNTQYF.

Notes on this clone: Other DNA variants within this sample encode the same CDR3. The V gene is TRBV19, the J gene TRBJ1-5, with 9 bases that match TRBD1. The CDR3 is made up of 15 amino acids. V was clipped by 6 bases and J by 5 bases; unmatched bases: 8. Germline CDR1 LNHDA, CDR2 SQIVND (reference sequence). CDR3 sequence (DNA): TGTGCCAGTAGCAACCGACAGGGGGGGGATCAGCCCCAGCATTTT. It codes for CASSNRQGGDQPQHF.

The CDR3 bases are TGTGCCAGCAGTTTACAGGGTTCGATAAACATTCAGTACTTC. The encoded protein is CASSLQGSINIQYF. The V and J genes are TRBV27 and TRBJ2-4, with D perhaps TRBD1 (5 bases). In germline, CDR1 is MNHEY, CDR2 SMNVEV (reference sequence). Trimming took off 2 bases at V and 6 bases at J, with 11 bases between the two ends. The CDR3 contains 14 residues.

This clone was seen a few times. This chain connects TRBV29-1 to TRBJ2-7, with no clear D. Deletions cut 1 base from V and 2 bases from J, with 6 bases between. CDR3 length: 12 amino acids. Germline lookup yields CDR1 SQVTM and CDR2 ANQGSEA. The CDR3 is CSVEVGPYEQYF. Written as DNA, the CDR3 is TGCAGCGTTGAAGTCGGCCCCTACGAGCAGTACTTC.